Listed below are T cell receptor beta chains from one sample, sequenced in a study of T cell clonotyping in hematopoietic cell transplantation. Data came from immunoSEQ multiplex PCR; TCRdb stores just in-frame clones and leaves some out. This table has several thousand clones, approximately 80% appearing once. The source was peripheral blood mononuclear cells, collected 30 days after allogeneic stem cell transplant. These receptors were obtained from a male patient aged 60 to 75 who had an allogeneic stem cell transplant from an unrelated donor, so the T cells may come from the graft donor. Some clones in this sample may be carry-over from other donors' samples. The CDR3 runs from the conserved cysteine through the conserved F or W. The D gene is left open where the match is weak. Only some rows state a clone size, as once, few, many or a class for expanded clones.

clone_size,j_call,v_call,d_call,cdr3_nt,cdr3_aa
-,TRBJ1-1,TRBV29-1,-,TGCAGCGTCTCCACCGGGGCTGGGACTGAAGCTTTCTTT,CSVSTGAGTEAFF
-,TRBJ1-2,TRBV19,-,TGTGCCAGTAGTTTGTGGACAGAAAGCTATGGCTACACCTTC,CASSLWTESYGYTF
-,TRBJ2-5,TRBV9,TRBD2,TGTGCCAGCAGCGGCGGACTAGCGGGGCTACAAGAGACCCAGTACTTC,CASSGGLAGLQETQYF
-,TRBJ2-7,TRBV18,TRBD2,TGTGCCAGCTCACCACGGACTAGCGGGGACGAGCAGTACTTC,CASSPRTSGDEQYF
-,TRBJ2-7,TRBV30,-,TGTGCCTGGAGTGGACTAGGCGAGCAGTACTTC,CAWSGLGEQYF
-,TRBJ1-2,TRBV9,TRBD1,TGTGCCAGCAGCGTTATGACAGGGGAAGGGGGCTACACCTTC,CASSVMTGEGGYTF
-,TRBJ1-2,TRBV5-8,-,TGTGCCAGCGAGCCACGGACAGAGAACTATGGCTACACCTTC,CASEPRTENYGYTF
medium-sized,TRBJ2-2,TRBV19,-,TGTGCCAGTAGTATTTTTCGGTCCCTGAACACCGGGGAGCTGTTTTTT,CASSIFRSLNTGELFF
-,TRBJ1-6,TRBV15,-,TGTGCCACCAGCAGAGAGGGACTTATGAGCTCCTATAATTCACCCCTCCACTTT,CATSREGLMSSYNSPLHF
-,TRBJ1-2,TRBV19,-,TGTGCCAGTAGTATAACCATACAACTCTATGGCTACACCTTC,CASSITIQLYGYTF
-,TRBJ2-2,TRBV11-1,-,TGTGCCAGCAGCTTAAACCCCAACACCGGGGAGCTGTTTTTT,CASSLNPNTGELFF
-,TRBJ1-6,TRBV7-6,TRBD1,TGTGCCAGCAGCTTAGGGGACAGGGGATATTCACCCCTCCACTTT,CASSLGDRGYSPLHF
-,TRBJ1-6,TRBV10-3,-,TGTGCCATCAGTGGGGGGGAATTTTATAATTCACCCCTCCACTTT,CAISGGEFYNSPLHF
-,TRBJ2-2,TRBV6-5,TRBD2,TGTGCCAGCAGTTCCTTACTAGCGGACACCGGGGAGCTGTTTTTT,CASSSLLADTGELFF
-,TRBJ1-1,TRBV11-2,-,TGTGCCAGCAGCCGATCCGCTGCAGAAGCTTTCTTT,CASSRSAAEAFF
-,TRBJ2-7,TRBV4-1,-,TGCGCCAGCAGCCAAGATATCGGAGGGGTTGGCTACGAGCAGTACTTC,CASSQDIGGVGYEQYF
-,TRBJ1-1,TRBV4-1,TRBD1,TGCGCCAGCAGCTCCCGGGACAGGGCTCCTACTGAAGCTTTCTTT,CASSSRDRAPTEAFF
once,TRBJ2-3,TRBV5-6,TRBD1,TGTGCCAGCAGCCGGGGTATTGGGACAGGGCGGGCAGATACGCAGTATTTT,CASSRGIGTGRADTQYF
-,TRBJ2-5,TRBV30,TRBD1,TGTGCCTGGAAACAGGGGGGCGGCGAGACCCAGTACTTC,CAWKQGGGETQYF
-,TRBJ1-5,TRBV5-8,-,TGTGCCAGCAGTTACCAGAAACAGCCCCAGCATTTT,CASSYQKQPQHF
-,TRBJ1-5,TRBV5-8,-,TGTGCCAGCAGCCAAAGCAATCAGCCCCAGCATTTT,CASSQSNQPQHF
-,TRBJ1-1,TRBV5-1,TRBD1,TGCGCCAGCAGCGGGGGACAGCGGGGGACTGAAGCTTTCTTT,CASSGGQRGTEAFF
-,TRBJ2-7,TRBV7-6,-,TGTGCCAGCAGCCCAGGCGGGTGGAGCTCCTACGAGCAGTACTTC,CASSPGGWSSYEQYF
few,TRBJ2-7,TRBV6-5,TRBD1,TGTGCCAGCAGTCGGGGACAGACCTACGAGCAGTACTTC,CASSRGQTYEQYF
-,TRBJ1-5,TRBV9,-,TGTGCCAGCAGCGCAAGCCTAACTGGCAATCAGCCCCAGCATTTT,CASSASLTGNQPQHF
medium-sized,TRBJ2-7,TRBV11-2,TRBD2,TGTGCCAGCAGGTCAGCGGGAGCCCTAGTAAAGCAGTACTTC,CASRSAGALVKQYF
few,TRBJ2-7,TRBV6-5,TRBD1,TGTGCCAGCTCCAGACAGGGTAGCTCCTACGAGCAGTACTTC,CASSRQGSSYEQYF
few,TRBJ1-5,TRBV2,-,TGTGCCAGCAGTGAACTGGGGGGAAATAGCAATCAGCCCCAGCATTTT,CASSELGGNSNQPQHF
-,TRBJ2-7,TRBV29-1,-,TGCAGCGTTGAGGGCAGGGCACCGACCGAGCAGTACTTC,CSVEGRAPTEQYF
-,TRBJ2-3,TRBV5-4,TRBD2,TGTGCCAGCAGCTCCCGACTAGCGGGGGGACCCACAGATACGCAGTATTTT,CASSSRLAGGPTDTQYF
few,TRBJ1-4,TRBV5-4,TRBD1,TGTGCCAGCAGCACCGGACAGGGGGATGAAAAACTGTTTTTT,CASSTGQGDEKLFF
-,TRBJ1-1,TRBV6-5,-,TGTGCCAGCAGTTACCCCGGGGCTGTGAACACTGAAGCTTTCTTT,CASSYPGAVNTEAFF
once,TRBJ1-1,TRBV25-1,-,TGTGCCAGCAGCCTAAACACTGAAGCTTTCTTT,CASSLNTEAFF
-,TRBJ1-3,TRBV9,-,TGTGCCAGCAGCCTACGGGCAAACCAGGCCACCATATATTTT,CASSLRANQATIYF
-,TRBJ2-3,TRBV6-1,-,TGTGCCAGCAGTGAAATAACAGGGTCTGTTGGCACAGATACGCAGTATTTT,CASSEITGSVGTDTQYF
-,TRBJ2-5,TRBV9,-,TGTGCCAGCAGCGTAGGGAGGGGAGTGACGGAGACCCAGTACTTC,CASSVGRGVTETQYF
-,TRBJ2-1,TRBV5-6,-,TGTGCCAGCAGCTATTCTTCTAGGCGACAGTTCTCCTACAATGAGCAGTTCTTC,CASSYSSRRQFSYNEQFF
-,TRBJ2-2,TRBV2,TRBD2,TGTGCCAGCAGTGAACTAGCGGGGCCAACCGGGGAGCTGTTTTTT,CASSELAGPTGELFF
-,TRBJ1-1,TRBV20-1,-,TGCAGTGCTAGCCCAGTCCCAGAAGCTTTCTTT,CSASPVPEAFF
once,TRBJ1-5,TRBV10-3,-,TGTGCCATCAGTGAAGATCCCAATCAGCCCCAGCATTTT,CAISEDPNQPQHF
once,TRBJ2-6,TRBV29-1,-,TGCAGCGTCCCCCAGGACGGCTCTGGGGCCAACGTCCTGACTTTC,CSVPQDGSGANVLTF
few,TRBJ2-5,TRBV7-2,-,TGTGCCAGCAGCTTAGAACGGGTGGAGACCCAGTACTTC,CASSLERVETQYF
-,TRBJ1-1,TRBV2,-,TGTGCCAGCAGTGATCGGGGATACAACACTGAAGCTTTCTTT,CASSDRGYNTEAFF
-,TRBJ1-4,TRBV7-2,TRBD1,TGTGCCAGCAGCTTCCTTGGAGGGGGCGGGGATGAAAAACTGTTTTTT,CASSFLGGGGDEKLFF
-,TRBJ1-1,TRBV6-4,-,TGTGCCAGCAGCGCGGGGGGTGTAAGAGGGAACACTGAAGCTTTCTTT,CASSAGGVRGNTEAFF
-,TRBJ1-1,TRBV29-1,-,TGCAGCGCCCCGGCACAGGGTACTGAAGCTTTCTTT,CSAPAQGTEAFF
-,TRBJ2-1,TRBV6-5,-,TGTGCCAGCAGTTACTCGACACTAGAGGGAAATGAGCAGTTCTTC,CASSYSTLEGNEQFF
once,TRBJ2-7,TRBV2,-,TGTGCCAGCAGCTTCGTTCTGGAAGTTAACCCCTACGAGCAGTACTTC,CASSFVLEVNPYEQYF
-,TRBJ1-4,TRBV7-2,-,TGTGCCAGCAGCTACAACTCCGGGATGAATGAAAAACTGTTTTTT,CASSYNSGMNEKLFF
once,TRBJ2-7,TRBV6-1,-,TGTGCCAGCAGTGAGTTGGTTAAGACAGGACTTTACTTC,CASSELVKTGLYF
-,TRBJ1-1,TRBV6-1,TRBD1,TGTGCCAGCAGAGAACAGGGGGGCGACACTGAAGCTTTCTTT,CASREQGGDTEAFF